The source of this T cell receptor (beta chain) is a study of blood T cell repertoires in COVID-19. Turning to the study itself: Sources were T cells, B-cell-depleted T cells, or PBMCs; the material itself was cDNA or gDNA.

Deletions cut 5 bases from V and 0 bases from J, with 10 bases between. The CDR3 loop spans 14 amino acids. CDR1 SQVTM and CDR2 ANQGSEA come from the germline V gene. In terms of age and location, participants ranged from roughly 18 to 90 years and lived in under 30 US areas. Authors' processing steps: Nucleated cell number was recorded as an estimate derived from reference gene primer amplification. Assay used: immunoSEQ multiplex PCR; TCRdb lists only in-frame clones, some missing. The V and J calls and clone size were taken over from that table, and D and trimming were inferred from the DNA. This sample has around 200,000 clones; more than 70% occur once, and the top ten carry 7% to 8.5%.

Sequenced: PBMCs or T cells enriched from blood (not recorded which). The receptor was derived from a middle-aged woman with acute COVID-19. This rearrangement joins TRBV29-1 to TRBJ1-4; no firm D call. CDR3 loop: CSVSYGPTNEKLFF. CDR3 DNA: TGCAGCGTTTCCTATGGTCCAACTAATGAAAAACTGTTTTTT. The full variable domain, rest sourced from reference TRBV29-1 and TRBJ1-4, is SAVISQKPSRDICQRGTSLTIQCQVDSQVTMMFWYRQQPGQSLTLIATANQGSEATYESGFVIDKFPISRPNLTFSTLTVSNMSPEDSSIYLCSVSYGPTNEKLFFGSGTQLSVL.